The sequence of this T cell receptor (beta chain) was determined in a study of cytomegalovirus exposure and HLA in healthy donors. Primers for the PCR totalled 60 Vbeta and 13 Jbeta. The method was immunoSEQ multiplex PCR; TCRdb's version includes in-frame clones alone and lacks a portion of them. Among fewer than 130,000 clones, roughly 70% were seen once, and the ten largest hold approximately 10%. Sequenced input: PBMCs. The sequence derives from a man aged 40-49 years in good health and CMV-seropositive.

The CDR3 DNA reads as TGTGCCAGCACCGATCAGGGATACGAGCAGTACTTC. This translates into CASTDQGYEQYF. V is TRBV6-6 and J is TRBJ2-7, with D possibly matching TRBD1 (5 bases). The CDR3 consists of 12 residues. The ends were cut back, 7 bases at V and 4 bases at J, with 11 bases in the middle. The germline V gene encodes CDR1 MNHNY and CDR2 SVGAGI (reference sequence).